Each of the 9 T cell receptor beta chains below was sequenced from the same sample in a study of cytomegalovirus exposure and HLA in healthy donors. PCR involved 60 Vbeta and 13 Jbeta primers. The table came from immunoSEQ multiplex PCR; TCRdb's copy has only in-frame clones and leaves some out. The sample holds some 140,000 clones, approximately 80% seen once. The sequenced sample consisted of PBMCs. The receptor source for this set is a woman in her thirties or forties in good health and CMV-seropositive.

V usage is TRBV5-1 and J usage is TRBJ2-7; D possibly corresponds to TRBD2 (6 bases). Germline CDR1 and CDR2: SGHRS and YFSETQ. The V end was cut by 6 bases, the J end by 1 base, with 17 bases between. This CDR3 has 15 residues. The CDR3, as DNA: TGCGCCAGCAATCCCCTCGCTGGAGGGTCCTACGAGCAGTACTTC. Its protein is CASNPLAGGSYEQYF.

V and J are TRBV29-1 and TRBJ2-1, with D maybe TRBD2 (6 bases). This CDR3 has 13 residues. CDR1 and CDR2 (germline): SQVTM, ANQGSEA. V was cut by 8 bases and J by 0 bases, with 11 bases left in between. CDR3 sequence: CSTTRSSYNEQFF. As DNA, the CDR3 is TGCAGCACGACTAGGAGCTCCTACAATGAGCAGTTCTTC.

The chain joins TRBV7-9 to TRBJ2-5; D remains ambiguous. V was shortened by 2 bases and J by 2 bases, with 6 bases between the two germline ends. Germline values: CDR1 SEHNR, CDR2 FQNEAQ (reference sequence). The CDR3 is 13 residues long. CDR3 sequence reads: CASSLLSQETQYF. In nucleotides, the CDR3 is TGTGCCAGCAGCTTACTGTCTCAAGAGACCCAGTACTTC.

The chain has TRBV5-1 and TRBJ2-1; a possible D gene is TRBD2 (5 bases). The germline V gene has CDR1 SGHRS and CDR2 YFSETQ. The V and J ends lost 5 bases and 0 bases respectively, with 9 bases between them. The CDR3 totals 14 residues. DNA of the CDR3: TGCGCCAGCAGACTTACTAGCTCCTACAATGAGCAGTTCTTC. Translation: CASRLTSSYNEQFF. Supplemented by reference TRBV5-1 and TRBJ2-1, the full variable domain reads KAGVTQTPRYLIKTRGQQVTLSCSPISGHRSVSWYQQTPGQGLQFLFEYFSETQRNKGNFPGRFSGRQFSNSRSEMNVSTLELGDSALYLCASRLTSSYNEQFFGPGTRLTVL.

The genes are TRBV5-1 and TRBJ2-1; TRBD2 aligns across 9 bases. CDR3 length: 14 residues. V dropped 6 bases and J dropped 4; count of bases not matched to a gene: 5. CDR1 SGHRS and CDR2 YFSETQ come from the germline V gene. The CDR3 coding sequence is TGCGCCAGCAACCCGACTAGCGGTTACAATGAGCAGTTCTTC. Amino acids: CASNPTSGYNEQFF.

This clone is a singleton in its sample. Relative to the germline gene, one junction end is altered; a read error may explain this. The chain joins TRBV7-9 to TRBJ1-1; TRBD1 matches 9 bases. Germline V lookup: CDR1 SEHNR, CDR2 FQNEAQ (reference sequence). This CDR3 has 16 residues. CDR3 region: CASSLAQGAPNTEAFF. CDR3 nucleotides: TGTGCCAGCAGCCTAGCACAGGGGGCTCCGAACACTGAAGCTTTCTTT.

This chain links TRBV28 with TRBJ2-1; 7 positions match TRBD1. The CDR3 extends over 14 amino acids. Germline-derived CDR1 and CDR2 are MDHEN and SYDVKM. The J segment lost 0 bases and the V segment lost 5 bases, leaving 1 base of the junction unmatched. Here the CDR3 reads CASSRDSSYNEQFF. DNA for the CDR3: TGTGCCAGCAGTCGGGACAGCTCCTACAATGAGCAGTTCTTC.

This sequence joins TRBV2 and TRBJ1-5, with 10 positions matching TRBD1. The CDR3 is made up of 14 amino acids. The J segment lost 3 bases and the V segment lost 8 bases, leaving 4 bases of the junction unmatched. CDR1 is SNHLY, CDR2 FYNNEI, per germline. The CDR3 loop reads CASAGQGHNQPQHF. The CDR3 region has the DNA TGTGCCAGCGCGGGACAGGGGCACAATCAGCCCCAGCATTTT.

The chain has TRBV27 and TRBJ1-3; D gene uncertain. The V gene lost 4 bases and the J gene lost 0 bases, with 7 bases spanning the gap. This CDR3 has 14 residues. Germline V gene lookup returns CDR1 MNHEY and CDR2 SMNVEV (reference sequence). The CDR3 spells CASSSTNSGNTIYF. CDR3 sequence (DNA): TGTGCCAGCAGTTCCACTAACTCTGGAAACACCATATATTTT.